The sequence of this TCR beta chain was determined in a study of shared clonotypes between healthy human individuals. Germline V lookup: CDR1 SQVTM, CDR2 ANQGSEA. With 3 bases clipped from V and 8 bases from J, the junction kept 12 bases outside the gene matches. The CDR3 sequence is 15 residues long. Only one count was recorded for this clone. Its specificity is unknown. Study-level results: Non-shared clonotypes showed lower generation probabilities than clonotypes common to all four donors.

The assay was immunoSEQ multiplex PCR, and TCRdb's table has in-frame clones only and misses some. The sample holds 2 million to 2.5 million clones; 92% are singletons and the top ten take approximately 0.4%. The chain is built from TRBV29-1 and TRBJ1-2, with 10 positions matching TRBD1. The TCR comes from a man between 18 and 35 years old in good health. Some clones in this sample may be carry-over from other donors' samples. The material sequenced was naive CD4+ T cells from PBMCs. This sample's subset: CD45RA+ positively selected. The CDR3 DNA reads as TGCAGCGTTGATCAGCTCGAGGACAGGGGGGAAGGCTACACCTTC. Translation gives CSVDQLEDRGEGYTF.